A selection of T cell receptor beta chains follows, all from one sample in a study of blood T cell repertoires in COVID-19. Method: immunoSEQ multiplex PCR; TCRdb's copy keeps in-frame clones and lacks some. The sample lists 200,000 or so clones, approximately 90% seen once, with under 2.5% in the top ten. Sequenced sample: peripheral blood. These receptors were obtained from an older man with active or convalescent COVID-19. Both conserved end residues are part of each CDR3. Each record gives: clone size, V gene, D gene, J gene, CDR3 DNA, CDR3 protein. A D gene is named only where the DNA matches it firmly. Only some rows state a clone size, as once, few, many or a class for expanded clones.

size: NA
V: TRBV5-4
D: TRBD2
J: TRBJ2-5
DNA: TGTGCCAGCAGCTTGGTTAGCGGGGGGGTTGAGACCCAGTACTTC
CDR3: CASSLVSGGVETQYF

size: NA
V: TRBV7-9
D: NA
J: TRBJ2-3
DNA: TGTGCCAGCAGCCCAGAGTCTAGTGGGCAGTATTTT
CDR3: CASSPESSGQYF

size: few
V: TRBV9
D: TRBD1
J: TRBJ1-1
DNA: TGTGCCAGCAGCGTAGTCCCATCAGGGGGCACTGAAGCTTTCTTT
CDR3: CASSVVPSGGTEAFF

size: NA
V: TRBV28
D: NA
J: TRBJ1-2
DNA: TGTGCCAGCAGCAGAGGTACGAGTTATAACTATGGCTACACCTTC
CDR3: CASSRGTSYNYGYTF

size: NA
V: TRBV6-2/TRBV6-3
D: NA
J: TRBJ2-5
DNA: TGTGCCAGCAGCCCGGGGGCTGTGTGGGGCGGGGAGACCCAGTACTTC
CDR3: CASSPGAVWGGETQYF

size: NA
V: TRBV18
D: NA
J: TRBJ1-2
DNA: TGTGCCAGCTCGCGAAATACAGGGTCCTATGGCTACACCTTC
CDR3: CASSRNTGSYGYTF

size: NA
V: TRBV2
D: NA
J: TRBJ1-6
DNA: TGTGCCAGCAGAGCAACAGGGACGAATTCACCCCTCCACTTT
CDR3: CASRATGTNSPLHF

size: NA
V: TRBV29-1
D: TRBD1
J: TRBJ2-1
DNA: TGCAGCGTCGCCGGGACAGGGGCTTACAATGAGCAGTTCTTC
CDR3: CSVAGTGAYNEQFF

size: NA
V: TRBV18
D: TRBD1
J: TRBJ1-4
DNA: TGTGCCAGTCAATTGGACAGGGCTAATGAAAAACTGTTTTTT
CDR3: CASQLDRANEKLFF

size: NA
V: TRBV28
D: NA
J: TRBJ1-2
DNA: TGTGCCAGCAGCTCCAGTGGCGACTATAATGGCTACACCTTC
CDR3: CASSSSGDYNGYTF

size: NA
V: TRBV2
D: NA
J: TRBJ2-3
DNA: TGTGCCAGCAGTGGGAGGGGTACGCAGTATTTT
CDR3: CASSGRGTQYF